Only a few counts were recorded for the clone carrying this T cell receptor (beta chain). As yet, its antigen is unknown. Trimming took off 10 bases at V and 1 base at J, with 13 bases between the two ends. Germline V gives CDR1 KGHSH, CDR2 LQKENI. This CDR3 is 13 amino acids long. These data belong to a study of T cells in Graves' hyperthyroidism and ophthalmopathy. In the study overall: Initial diagnosis, before any treatment, was when peripheral blood was collected.

Study-level findings and limits: Ophthalmopathy was separated from stable hyperthyroidism by a 13 V-J model.

Amplified TCR beta CDR3 regions came from RNA transcripts. Initially, a first-round RT-PCR of the TCR CDR3 employed the HTBI primer set. TCRdb redid the calling of the multiplex PCR reads with MiXCR, one entry per CDR3 protein. The data contain almost 350,000 distinct CDR3 sequences, 15% to 20% of them singletons. The chain uses TRBV18 and TRBJ1-1, with D maybe TRBD1 (6 bases). The source material was blood. This TCR came from a woman in her thirties or forties with Graves' ophthalmopathy. CDR3 region: CANQTGWNTEAFF. CDR3 bases: TGTGCCAACCAGACAGGCTGGAACACTGAAGCTTTCTTT.